Sequencing of this T cell receptor beta chain was carried out in a study of T cell repertoires in cytomegalovirus infection. Background on the study: CMV infection and matching HLA type were both indicated by public TCR beta signatures. Study-wide points: HLA-C-restricted, CMV-specific TCR beta clonotypes were dominant ex vivo. Frequencies of public TCR beta families were cumulated, and this identified carriers of CMV plus the relevant HLA.

A few counts support this clonotype. Antigen specificity is unknown. V gave up 5 bases and J gave up 4 bases, with 24 bases separating them. This CDR3 is built from 17 residues. Germline CDR1 is MNHNS and CDR2 is SASEGT. TCRdb re-called the reads with MiXCR, one entry per CDR3 protein. Here the sample spans 150,000 to 200,000 distinct CDR3 sequences, about 18% being singletons. The TCR comes from a human donor in good health (CMV status not recorded). Some clones in this sample may be carry-over from other donors' samples. The sequencing input was CD8+ T cells from PBMCs. The chain couples TRBV6-1 to TRBJ2-7; no clear D. The CDR3 DNA follows: TGTGCCAGCAGTCTCATACTGGACCGCGAACCCTTTTACGAGCAGTACTTC. Translation: CASSLILDREPFYEQYF.